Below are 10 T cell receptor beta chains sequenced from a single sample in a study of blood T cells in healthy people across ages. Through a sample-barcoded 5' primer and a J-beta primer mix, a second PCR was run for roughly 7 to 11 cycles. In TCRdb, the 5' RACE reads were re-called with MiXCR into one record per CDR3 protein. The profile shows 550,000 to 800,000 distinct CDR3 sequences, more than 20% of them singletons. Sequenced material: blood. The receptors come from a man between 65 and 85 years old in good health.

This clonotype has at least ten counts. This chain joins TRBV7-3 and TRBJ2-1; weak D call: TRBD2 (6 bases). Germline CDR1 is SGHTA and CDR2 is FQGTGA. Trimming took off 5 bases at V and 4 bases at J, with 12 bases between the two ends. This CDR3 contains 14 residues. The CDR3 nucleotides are TGTGCCAGCAGCGACCCGGGACTGTACAATGAGCAGTTCTTC. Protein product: CASSDPGLYNEQFF. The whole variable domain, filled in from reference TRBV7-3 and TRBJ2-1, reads GAGVSQTPSNKVTEKGKYVELRCDPISGHTALYWYRQSLGQGPEFLIYFQGTGAADDSGLPNDRFFAVRPEGSVSTLKIQRTERGDSAVYLCASSDPGLYNEQFFGPGTRLTVL.

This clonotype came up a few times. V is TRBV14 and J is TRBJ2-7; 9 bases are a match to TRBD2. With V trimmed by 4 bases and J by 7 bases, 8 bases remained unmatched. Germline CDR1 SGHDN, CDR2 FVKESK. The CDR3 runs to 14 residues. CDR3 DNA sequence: TGTGCCAGCAGCCTTTATAGCGGGAGTAGGGAGCAGTACTTC. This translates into CASSLYSGSREQYF.

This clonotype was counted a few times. Written as DNA, the CDR3 is TGCAGTGCTCAGAGACTAGCGGGAGGGATAGATACGCAGTATTTT. It codes for CSAQRLAGGIDTQYF. This chain uses TRBV20-1 with TRBJ2-3, with 14 positions matching TRBD2. The germline gives CDR1 DFQATT, CDR2 SNEGSKA (reference sequence). The CDR3 spans 15 residues. V shed 5 bases and J 5 bases; nucleotides not matched to a gene: 6.

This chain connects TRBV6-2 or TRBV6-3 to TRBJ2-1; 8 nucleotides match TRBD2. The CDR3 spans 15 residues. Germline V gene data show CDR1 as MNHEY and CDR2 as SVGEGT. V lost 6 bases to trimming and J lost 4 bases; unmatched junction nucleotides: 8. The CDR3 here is CASRPTSGAYNEQFF. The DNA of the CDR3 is TGTGCCAGCAGACCTACTAGCGGAGCATACAATGAGCAGTTCTTC.

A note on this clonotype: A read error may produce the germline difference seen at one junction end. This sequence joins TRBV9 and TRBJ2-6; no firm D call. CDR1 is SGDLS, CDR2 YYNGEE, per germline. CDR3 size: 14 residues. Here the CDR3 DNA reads TGTGCCAGCAGCGTGTCCTCAGAAGCCAACGTCTTGACTTTC. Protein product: CASSVSSEANVLTF.

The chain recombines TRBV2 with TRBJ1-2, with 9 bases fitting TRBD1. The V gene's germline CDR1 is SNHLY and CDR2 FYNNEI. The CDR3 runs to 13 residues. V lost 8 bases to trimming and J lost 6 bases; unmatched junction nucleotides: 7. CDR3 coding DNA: TGTGCCAGCGAGGGACAGGGAAGGAATGGCTACACCTTC. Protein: CASEGQGRNGYTF.

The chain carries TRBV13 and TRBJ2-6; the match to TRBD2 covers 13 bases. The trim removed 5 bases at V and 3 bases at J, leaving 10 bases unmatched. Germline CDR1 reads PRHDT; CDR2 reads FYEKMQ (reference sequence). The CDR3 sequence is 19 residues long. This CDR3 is CASSLFRTSGRGGANVLTF. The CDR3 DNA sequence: TGTGCCAGCAGCCTTTTCCGGACTAGCGGGAGAGGTGGGGCCAACGTCCTGACTTTC.

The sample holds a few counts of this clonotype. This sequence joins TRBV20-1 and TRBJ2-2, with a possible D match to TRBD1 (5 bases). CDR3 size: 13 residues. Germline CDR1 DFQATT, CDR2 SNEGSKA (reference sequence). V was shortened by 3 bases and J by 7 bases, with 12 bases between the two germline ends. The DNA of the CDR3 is TGCAGTGCTAGGGCCTCAGGGATCGGGGAGCTGTTTTTT. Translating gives CSARASGIGELFF.

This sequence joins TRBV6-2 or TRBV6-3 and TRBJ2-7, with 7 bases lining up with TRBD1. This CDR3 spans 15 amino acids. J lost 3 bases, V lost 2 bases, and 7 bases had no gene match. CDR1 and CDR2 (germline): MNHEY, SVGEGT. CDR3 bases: TGTGCCAGCAGTTACGGGGACAGCGCTTTCTACGAGCAGTACTTC. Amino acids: CASSYGDSAFYEQYF.

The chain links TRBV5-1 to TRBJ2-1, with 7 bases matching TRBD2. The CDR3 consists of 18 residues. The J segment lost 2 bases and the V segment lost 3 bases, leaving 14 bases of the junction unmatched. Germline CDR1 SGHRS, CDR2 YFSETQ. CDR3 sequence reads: CASSSPDRAGDPYNEQFF. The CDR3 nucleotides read TGCGCCAGCAGCTCCCCTGACCGGGCGGGAGACCCCTACAATGAGCAGTTCTTC. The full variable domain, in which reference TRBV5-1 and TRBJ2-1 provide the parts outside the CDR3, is KAGVTQTPRYLIKTRGQQVTLSCSPISGHRSVSWYQQTPGQGLQFLFEYFSETQRNKGNFPGRFSGRQFSNSRSEMNVSTLELGDSALYLCASSSPDRAGDPYNEQFFGPGTRLTVL.